These 29 T cell receptor beta chains share one sample of origin, sequenced in a study of cytomegalovirus exposure and HLA in healthy donors. Here immunoSEQ multiplex PCR was the method, and the copy in TCRdb shows in-frame clones only, minus some. Here the sample spans about 150,000 clones, 70% to 90% being singletons. Input material: PBMCs. The receptor source for this set is a human donor in good health.

The V and J genes are TRBV10-3 and TRBJ2-7, with TRBD2 matching 13 bases. With 10 bases clipped from V and 7 bases from J, the junction kept 7 bases outside the gene matches. Germline lookup yields CDR1 ENHRY and CDR2 SYGVKD. The CDR3 sequence is 13 residues long. The CDR3 protein is CATTGLAGDEQYF. CDR3 DNA sequence: TGTGCCACCACCGGACTAGCGGGAGATGAGCAGTACTTC.

This sequence joins TRBV6-6 and TRBJ1-2; D not resolved. Trimming removed 6 bases at V and 0 bases at J, with 11 bases between. From germline, CDR1 is MNHNY and CDR2 SVGAGI (reference sequence). This CDR3 region has 14 residues. DNA for the CDR3: TGTGCCAGCAGGCCCCCCTCGGCTAACTATGGCTACACCTTC. Protein product: CASRPPSANYGYTF.

The V gene is TRBV7-9, the J gene TRBJ2-1, with D possibly TRBD1 on 5 matching bases. V was clipped by 2 bases and J by 3 bases, with 11 bases between them. The germline CDR1 and CDR2 sequences are SEHNR and FQNEAQ (reference sequence). The CDR3 has 15 residues. The CDR3 sequence: CASSLPRQSYNEQFF. The CDR3 DNA reads as TGTGCCAGCAGCTTACCGAGACAGAGCTACAATGAGCAGTTCTTC.

The J gene is TRBJ2-1, the V gene TRBV27, with 9 positions matching TRBD1. From germline, CDR1 is MNHEY and CDR2 SMNVEV (reference sequence). The CDR3 consists of 14 residues. With 10 bases clipped from V and 5 bases from J, the junction kept 9 bases outside the gene matches. The CDR3, as DNA: TGTGCCACTCAACGGGACAGGGTGAACAATGAGCAGTTCTTC. Its protein is CATQRDRVNNEQFF.

This CDR3 is CASSLGQANTEAFF. CDR3 DNA: TGTGCCAGCAGTCTCGGACAGGCAAACACTGAAGCTTTCTTT. J is TRBJ1-1 and V is TRBV28; 7 bases line up with TRBD1. The CDR3 length is 14 residues. With V trimmed by 5 bases and J by 2 bases, 5 bases remained unmatched. Per germline, CDR1 MDHEN and CDR2 SYDVKM.

The CDR3 DNA sequence: TGCGCCAGCAGCGCAGCAGCAGGGGGCGTCTATGGCTACACCTTC. Protein: CASSAAAGGVYGYTF. The gene calls are TRBV10-2 and TRBJ1-2; 8 bases map to TRBD1. The trim removed 6 bases at V and 4 bases at J, leaving 10 bases unmatched. The CDR3 runs 15 residues. Looked up from germline, CDR1 is WSHSY and CDR2 is SAAADI.

V usage is TRBV7-2 and J usage is TRBJ2-5, with 8 nucleotides matching TRBD2. V trimming: 2 bases; J trimming: 4 bases; junction bases outside the gene matches: 0. Germline V gives CDR1 SGHTA, CDR2 FQGNSA. This CDR3 region has 13 residues. CDR3 in amino acids: CASSLSGGETQYF. The CDR3 nucleotides are TGTGCCAGCAGCTTAAGCGGGGGAGAGACCCAGTACTTC.

The chain carries TRBV5-1 and TRBJ2-7, with 12 bases fitting TRBD2. The trim removed 3 bases at V and 3 bases at J, leaving 4 bases unmatched. Germline values: CDR1 SGHRS, CDR2 YFSETQ. This CDR3 comprises 15 residues. The CDR3, as DNA: TGCGCCAGCAGCTCTCGACTAGCGGGAGACTACGAGCAGTACTTC. It encodes CASSSRLAGDYEQYF.

The chain uses TRBV6-5 and TRBJ2-7; 10 nucleotides agree with TRBD2. V lost 6 bases, J lost 7 bases, and 3 bases stayed unmatched. CDR1 and CDR2 from the germline V gene are MNHEY and SVGAGI. The CDR3 spans 12 residues. For the CDR3, the DNA is TGTGCCAGCAGCCCGACTAGCGGGGAGCAGTACTTC. This translates into CASSPTSGEQYF.

The chain recombines TRBV13 with TRBJ2-1; 12 bases map to TRBD2. CDR1 PRHDT and CDR2 FYEKMQ come from the germline V gene (reference sequence). Unmatched junction bases numbered 1, after V lost 5 bases and J lost 2 bases. This CDR3 comprises 15 residues. The CDR3 loop reads CASSPSGRAYNEQFF. In DNA, the CDR3 is TGTGCCAGCAGCCCTAGCGGGAGGGCCTACAATGAGCAGTTCTTC.

This chain joins TRBV2 and TRBJ2-3, with 7 nucleotides matching TRBD1. CDR1 and CDR2 (germline): SNHLY, FYNNEI. The CDR3 runs 16 residues. Trimming took 5 bases from V and 0 from J; bases not matched to a gene: 8. The CDR3 region is CASSFLGQSSTDTQYF. CDR3 in DNA: TGTGCCAGCAGTTTTCTGGGACAGTCGAGCACAGATACGCAGTATTTT.

This chain joins TRBV28 and TRBJ2-6, with a tentative D call TRBD1 (5 bases). CDR1 MDHEN and CDR2 SYDVKM come from the germline V gene. Trimming took 5 bases from V and 0 from J, leaving 17 bases between them. This CDR3 region has 18 residues. Here the CDR3 DNA reads TGTGCCAGCAGTCAACGGACAACGAGTCTCTCTGGGGCCAACGTCCTGACTTTC. Translation gives CASSQRTTSLSGANVLTF.

This chain links TRBV5-1 with TRBJ2-5, with D maybe TRBD1 (5 bases). Trimming took off 4 bases at V and 2 bases at J, with 15 bases between the two ends. The CDR3 spans 15 residues. CDR1 and CDR2 from the germline V gene are SGHRS and YFSETQ. CDR3 sequence (DNA): TGCGCCAGCAGCGTAGGACATCCCCTGCAAGAGACCCAGTACTTC. Its protein product is CASSVGHPLQETQYF.

V and J are TRBV14 and TRBJ2-7, with D perhaps TRBD2 (7 bases). V was shortened by 4 bases and J by 0 bases, with 16 bases between the two germline ends. Germline CDR1 is SGHDN and CDR2 is FVKESK. The CDR3 has 16 residues. The CDR3 sequence is CASSRRGGTSSYEQYF. Here the CDR3 DNA reads TGTGCCAGCAGCCGGAGGGGAGGGACATCCTCCTACGAGCAGTACTTC.

V usage is TRBV6-5 and J usage is TRBJ1-1, with D maybe TRBD1 (5 bases). The length of the CDR3 is 13 residues. Germline values: CDR1 MNHEY, CDR2 SVGAGI. V lost 9 bases, J lost 2 bases, and 13 bases lay in between. The CDR3 nucleotides read TGTGCCAGTGGGCGGGGCGGCAACACTGAAGCTTTCTTT. Its protein is CASGRGGNTEAFF.

The DNA for the CDR3 is TGTGCCACCAGCAGACTGGGACAGGCGAAAATGAACACTGAAGCTTTCTTT. Translating gives CATSRLGQAKMNTEAFF. This chain joins TRBV15 and TRBJ1-1, with 8 bases aligning to TRBD1. This CDR3 is 17 amino acids long. The germline V gene has CDR1 LNHNV and CDR2 YYDKDF (reference sequence). Trimming cost V 2 bases and J 0 bases; bases outside gene matches: 8.

This chain links TRBV4-1 with TRBJ2-3; D is perhaps TRBD2 (7 bases). V lost 1 base, J lost 5 bases, and 16 bases lay in between. This CDR3 comprises 16 residues. Germline CDR1 and CDR2: MGHRA and YSYEKL. The CDR3 nucleotides are TGCGCCAGCAGCCAAGGGGGGGGAGGGGGAGGAGATACGCAGTATTTT. The encoded protein is CASSQGGGGGGDTQYF.

This chain uses TRBV28 with TRBJ2-1; no reliable D call. CDR1 and CDR2 from the germline V gene are MDHEN and SYDVKM. The CDR3 extends over 13 amino acids. V lost 3 bases, J lost 5 bases, and 8 bases lay in between. The CDR3 DNA reads as TGTGCCAGCAGTTTTGGTCAGAACAATGAGCAGTTCTTC. This encodes CASSFGQNNEQFF.

This clone occurred once. This sequence joins TRBV28 and TRBJ2-7, with 9 bases fitting TRBD2. The CDR3 is 20 residues long. Germline CDR1 reads MDHEN; CDR2 reads SYDVKM. Trimming cost V 4 bases and J 0 bases; bases outside gene matches: 19. The CDR3: CASSSIPGHLRLADSYEQYF. The CDR3 DNA follows: TGTGCCAGCAGTTCAATCCCGGGACACCTAAGACTAGCGGACTCCTACGAGCAGTACTTC.

The chain links TRBV19 to TRBJ1-2; maybe TRBD1 (5 bases). The germline V gene encodes CDR1 LNHDA and CDR2 SQIVND (reference sequence). The CDR3 extends over 14 amino acids. Trimming removed 3 bases at V and 10 bases at J, with 18 bases between. The CDR3 is CASSIKAGPLDYTF. DNA for the CDR3: TGTGCCAGTAGTATTAAGGCAGGGCCGTTGGACTACACCTTC. The entire variable domain, with the rest obtained from reference TRBV19 and TRBJ1-2, is as follows: DGGITQSPKYLFRKEGQNVTLSCEQNLNHDAMYWYRQDPGQGLRLIYYSQIVNDFQKGDIAEGYSVSREKKESFPLTVTSAQKNPTAFYLCASSIKAGPLDYTFGSGTRLTVV.

The rearrangement uses TRBV29-1 and TRBJ2-3; no firm D call. Trimming stripped 5 bases from V and 4 bases from J, with 7 bases between. Germline loops: CDR1 SQVTM, CDR2 ANQGSEA. The CDR3 covers 11 residues. The CDR3 region has the DNA TGCAGCGTTCTATCATCAGATACGCAGTATTTT. This encodes CSVLSSDTQYF.

The rearrangement joins TRBV27 to TRBJ2-1; 11 bases are a match to TRBD2. The CDR3 runs 18 residues. V was pared by 4 bases and J by 1 base, with 9 bases of the junction left unmatched. Germline CDR1 MNHEY, CDR2 SMNVEV (reference sequence). The chain's CDR3 is CASSWTSGQKGSYNEQFF. The CDR3 coding sequence is TGTGCCAGCAGTTGGACTAGCGGGCAAAAAGGTTCCTACAATGAGCAGTTCTTC.

This clone was picked up a small number of times. V usage is TRBV7-2 and J usage is TRBJ1-4; TRBD1 matches 7 bases. Germline loops: CDR1 SGHTA, CDR2 FQGNSA. V gave up 5 bases and J gave up 5 bases; unmatched junction bases: 8. The CDR3 has 15 amino acids. As DNA, the CDR3 is TGTGCCAGCAGCCAGAGGACAGGAAGAAATGAAAAACTGTTTTTT. The encoded protein is CASSQRTGRNEKLFF.

V gene TRBV19 combines with J gene TRBJ2-5, with TRBD1 matching over 9 bases. The CDR3 loop spans 14 amino acids. V lost 3 bases to trimming and J lost 5 bases; unmatched junction nucleotides: 4. The germline CDR1 and CDR2 sequences are LNHDA and SQIVND (reference sequence). CDR3 nucleotides: TGTGCCAGTAGTATGGGACAGGGAGGGGAGACCCAGTACTTC. Protein: CASSMGQGGETQYF.

This clone was recorded once. The V gene is TRBV5-1, the J gene TRBJ2-7; 9 bases map to TRBD1. CDR3 size: 14 residues. Germline lookup yields CDR1 SGHRS and CDR2 YFSETQ. Trimming removed 3 bases from V and 3 bases from J; junction bases left unmatched: 4. CDR3 DNA sequence: TGCGCCAGCAGCTACTCGGGACAGGGCTACGAGCAGTACTTC. It is translated as CASSYSGQGYEQYF.

The chain is built from TRBV19 and TRBJ1-6, with 9 bases aligning to TRBD1. CDR1 and CDR2 (germline): LNHDA, SQIVND (reference sequence). The ends lost 3 bases at V and 7 bases at J; junction bases unmatched: 4. CDR3 length: 15 residues. Here the CDR3 reads CASSISGQGNSPLHF. CDR3 in DNA: TGTGCCAGTAGTATTTCCGGACAGGGGAATTCACCCCTCCACTTT. Supplemented by reference TRBV19 and TRBJ1-6, the full variable domain reads DGGITQSPKYLFRKEGQNVTLSCEQNLNHDAMYWYRQDPGQGLRLIYYSQIVNDFQKGDIAEGYSVSREKKESFPLTVTSAQKNPTAFYLCASSISGQGNSPLHFGNGTRLTVT.

This chain links TRBV5-1 with TRBJ2-5; maybe TRBD2 (5 bases). The CDR3 is 15 amino acids. In germline, CDR1 is SGHRS, CDR2 YFSETQ. V gave up 3 bases and J gave up 0 bases, with 12 bases separating them. In DNA form, the CDR3 reads TGCGCCAGCAGCTCCTCTCGGGGAGACCAAGAGACCCAGTACTTC. This translates into CASSSSRGDQETQYF.

The CDR3: CASSRDRLEAFF. For the CDR3, the DNA is TGTGCCAGCAGCAGGGACAGGCTTGAAGCTTTCTTT. This chain connects TRBV5-6 to TRBJ1-1; TRBD1 agrees at 8 bases. The CDR3 contains 12 residues. The V segment lost 4 bases and the J segment 7 bases; nucleotides outside the gene matches: 3. Germline loops: CDR1 SGHDT, CDR2 YYEEEE.

This chain connects TRBV6-1 to TRBJ2-4; the match to TRBD1 covers 7 bases. The CDR3 runs 15 residues. Germline CDR1 and CDR2: MNHNS and SASEGT. V shed 6 bases and J 0 bases; nucleotides not matched to a gene: 5. Here the CDR3 reads CASRGQELAKNIQYF. The CDR3 DNA is TGTGCCAGCAGAGGACAGGAGCTAGCCAAAAACATTCAGTACTTC.